This entry lists 30 T cell receptor beta chains sequenced from one sample in a study of prognosis after radiotherapy for stage I lung cancer. Template was genomic DNA; TCR beta CDR3 amplified in two multiplex PCR rounds. Amplification in first-round PCR relied on primers specific to each TRBV and TRBJ gene. MiXCR, applied by TCRdb to the multiplex PCR reads, yields one record per CDR3 protein. This table has about 15,000 distinct CDR3 sequences, less than 35% appearing once. The sequences come from PBMCs, collected before or after stereotactic body radiation therapy (not recorded which). The receptors derive from a donor at least 50 years old with non-small cell lung cancer.

In its sample, this clonotype was seen many times. The chain carries TRBV27 and TRBJ2-7; 7 bases are a match to TRBD1. This CDR3 is built from 14 residues. CDR1 and CDR2 (germline): MNHEY, SMNVEV (reference sequence). The V and J ends lost 5 bases and 0 bases, in that order; junction bases with no gene match: 4. In nucleotides, the CDR3 is TGTGCCAGCAGTCGACAGGGCAACTCCTACGAGCAGTACTTC. Its translation: CASSRQGNSYEQYF.

The genes are TRBV6-2 or TRBV6-3 and TRBJ2-7; 7 bases agree with TRBD2. CDR3 size: 15 residues. The germline V gene has CDR1 MNHEY and CDR2 SVGEGT. Unmatched junction bases numbered 17, after V lost 9 bases and J lost 6 bases. The CDR3 region has the DNA TGTGCCAGAGGTGAAGACGGCGGGAGTATTGGCGAGCAGTACTTC. This encodes CARGEDGGSIGEQYF.

This chain uses TRBV27 with TRBJ2-7, with TRBD1 matching over 9 bases. The V segment lost 5 bases and the J segment 5 bases; nucleotides outside the gene matches: 7. Per the germline V gene, CDR1 is MNHEY and CDR2 is SMNVEV (reference sequence). The CDR3 consists of 14 residues. The CDR3 sequence is CASSPGQGVHEQYF. CDR3 sequence (DNA): TGTGCCAGCAGTCCGGGACAGGGTGTCCACGAGCAGTACTTC.

This clonotype occurred many times. V is TRBV28 and J is TRBJ2-5; 10 bases are a match to TRBD2. This CDR3 is 15 amino acids long. Unmatched junction bases numbered 7, after V lost 6 bases and J lost 3 bases. Germline V gives CDR1 MDHEN, CDR2 SYDVKM. The CDR3 loop reads CASSLAGEVEETQYF. CDR3 DNA sequence: TGTGCCAGCAGCCTAGCGGGAGAGGTCGAAGAGACCCAGTACTTC.

The chain carries TRBV19 and TRBJ2-2; D is ambiguous. The CDR3 runs 11 residues. Trimming took off 10 bases at V and 6 bases at J, with 9 bases between the two ends. Germline CDR1 and CDR2: LNHDA and SQIVND (reference sequence). The DNA for the CDR3 is TGTGCCACCCAGACATCCGGGGAGCTGTTTTTT. Its translation: CATQTSGELFF.

This clonotype appeared many times. The rearrangement uses TRBV6-5 and TRBJ1-1; D not resolved. Trimming pared 0 bases from V and 4 bases from J, leaving 12 bases between. Per germline, CDR1 MNHEY and CDR2 SVGAGI. CDR3 length: 15 residues. The CDR3: CASSYSGVWATEAFF. The CDR3 nucleotides are TGTGCCAGCAGTTACTCGGGAGTCTGGGCCACTGAAGCTTTCTTT.

On this clonotype itself: With only one base between it and a far larger clone, this is likely a read error. DNA for the CDR3: TGTGCCAGCATTGAGGGCACCGGGGAGCTGTTTTTT. Translated: CASIEGTGELFF. This rearrangement joins TRBV6-1 to TRBJ2-2, with a tentative D call TRBD2 (5 bases). Germline V gene data show CDR1 as MNHNS and CDR2 as SASEGT. V was shortened by 7 bases and J by 4 bases, with 7 bases between the two germline ends. The CDR3 runs to 12 residues.

For this clonotype: A read error may produce the germline difference seen at one junction end. The chain recombines TRBV9 with TRBJ2-3; D is undetermined. CDR1 is SGDLS, CDR2 YYNGEE, per germline. CDR3 size: 14 residues. The CDR3 reads CASSEYISTDTQYF. Here the CDR3 DNA reads TGTGCCAGCAGCGAATACATCAGCACGGATACGCAGTATTTT.

This clonotype was counted ten times or more. The V and J genes are TRBV10-3 and TRBJ2-3; the match to TRBD2 covers 10 bases. V shed 6 bases and J 0 bases; nucleotides not matched to a gene: 6. Germline V lookup: CDR1 ENHRY, CDR2 SYGVKD. The CDR3 is made up of 16 amino acids. The CDR3 here is CAISPGLAPSTDTQYF. The CDR3 region has the DNA TGTGCCATCAGCCCGGGACTAGCGCCCAGCACAGATACGCAGTATTTT.

Note on this clonotype: A read error likely explains this, since a far larger clone differs by one base. The rearrangement joins TRBV6-5 to TRBJ2-5; 8 positions match TRBD1. CDR1 is MNHEY and CDR2 is SVGAGI in the germline V gene. CDR3 length: 15 residues. The CDR3 DNA sequence: TGTGCCAGCAGTTATACAGGGGGTGATTACAATGAGCAGATCTTC. It translates to CASSYTGGDYNEQIF.

This clonotype was seen ten or more times. The chain employs TRBV2 and TRBJ2-3; D may be TRBD1 or TRBD2 (6 bases each). This CDR3 is built from 15 residues. V was clipped by 6 bases and J by 2 bases, with 15 bases between them. CDR1 is SNHLY, CDR2 FYNNEI, per germline. As DNA, the CDR3 is TGTGCCAGCAGGGCAGGGGAGGTATACACAGATACGCAGTATTTT. Translating gives CASRAGEVYTDTQYF.

For this clonotype: A read error is the likely source, as a far larger clone sits one nucleotide away. The chain combines TRBV6-8 with TRBJ2-6, with D uncertain. Trimming pared 6 bases from V and 4 bases from J, leaving 10 bases between. The CDR3 spans 14 residues. Germline loops: CDR1 MNHGY, CDR2 SAAAGT. CDR3 sequence (DNA): TGTGCCAGCAGCAAGGTGTCCGGGGCCAACGTCCTGACTTTC. Its protein product is CASSKVSGANVLTF.

The chain has TRBV11-3 and TRBJ1-2; D is uncertain. The CDR3 length is 13 residues. Trimming took off 4 bases at V and 2 bases at J, with 8 bases between the two ends. The germline gives CDR1 SGHNT, CDR2 YENEEA. DNA for the CDR3: TGTGCCAGCAGCTCCCAACAGAACTATGGCTACACCTTC. It codes for CASSSQQNYGYTF.

Note on this clonotype: A far larger clone is one nucleotide away, so this likely arose from a read error. The CDR3 reads CASSLAHIGDTQYF. The CDR3 coding sequence is TGTGCCAGCAGCTTAGCACATATTGGAGATACGCAGTATTTT. The V and J genes are TRBV7-9 and TRBJ2-3; D is unresolved. Per the germline V gene, CDR1 is SEHNR and CDR2 is FQNEAQ (reference sequence). The CDR3 sequence is 14 residues long. V was pared by 0 bases and J by 5 bases, with 9 bases between.

By sample fraction, this clonotype is medium-sized. The rearrangement joins TRBV6-9 to TRBJ2-7, with D perhaps matching TRBD1 (5 bases). V lost 4 bases and J 2 bases, leaving 15 bases between the germline ends. The CDR3 is 15 residues long. The germline CDR1 and CDR2 sequences are MNHGY and SVAAGI. The CDR3 loop is CASSSRTHRPYEQYF. For the CDR3, the DNA is TGTGCCAGCAGTTCTCGGACACACCGGCCCTACGAGCAGTACTTC.

V gene TRBV7-9 combines with J gene TRBJ2-7; TRBD1 might be the D (5 bases). This CDR3 comprises 16 residues. Deletions cut 1 base from V and 6 bases from J, with 19 bases between. Per the germline V gene, CDR1 is SEHNR and CDR2 is FQNEAQ (reference sequence). The CDR3 DNA reads TGTGCCAGCAGCTTAGTTCACTTGGAAGGGGAATGCGAGCAGTACTTC. Translation: CASSLVHLEGECEQYF.

This clonotype has a count of ten or more. The genes are TRBV7-2 and TRBJ2-7; 9 bases align to TRBD1. Losses at the gene ends were 3 bases for V and 5 bases for J; bases not matched to a gene: 8. This CDR3 has 15 amino acids. The germline CDR1 and CDR2 sequences are SGHTA and FQGNSA. Here the CDR3 reads CASSLVGDRADEQYF. The CDR3 nucleotides read TGTGCCAGCAGCTTGGTCGGGGACAGGGCGGACGAGCAGTACTTC. The entire variable domain, with the rest obtained from reference TRBV7-2 and TRBJ2-7, is as follows: GAGVSQSPSNKVTEKGKDVELRCDPISGHTALYWYRQSLGQGLEFLIYFQGNSAPDKSGLPSDRFSAERTGGSVSTLTIQRTQQEDSAVYLCASSLVGDRADEQYFGPGTRLTVT.

The table lists this clonotype with many counts. This chain connects TRBV12-3 or TRBV12-4 to TRBJ2-7; 16 nucleotides match TRBD2. V lost 4 bases, J lost 4 bases, and 4 bases stayed unmatched. The CDR3 contains 16 residues. CDR3 nucleotide sequence: TGTGCCAGCAGTTCCGGGACTAGCGGGAGGGGGTACGAGCAGTACTTC. Translating it yields CASSSGTSGRGYEQYF.

This clonotype was seen many times. One end of the junction fails to match germline, which may point to a read error. The rearrangement joins TRBV5-4 to TRBJ2-7; maybe TRBD2 (5 bases). The length of the CDR3 is 13 residues. The V gene's germline CDR1 is SGHNT and CDR2 YYREEE (reference sequence). The CDR3 DNA is TGTGCTAGCAGCTTGGACTTCTCCTACGAGCAGTACTTC. This codes for CASSLDFSYEQYF.

This clonotype was seen at least ten times. The J gene is TRBJ2-6, the V gene TRBV19; D gene uncertain. This CDR3 contains 17 residues. CDR1 and CDR2 from the germline V gene are LNHDA and SQIVND (reference sequence). V was cut by 3 bases and J by 1 base, with 13 bases left in between. The CDR3 loop is CASSIVRIGSGANVLTF. In nucleotides, the CDR3 is TGTGCCAGTAGTATCGTCCGAATTGGATCTGGGGCCAACGTCCTGACTTTC.

This chain joins TRBV5-1 and TRBJ1-2; 7 nucleotides line up with TRBD1. The V gene end was trimmed by 6 bases and the J gene end by 5 bases; junction bases not matched to a gene: 13. Germline V gene sequence: CDR1 SGHRS, CDR2 YFSETQ. The CDR3 loop spans 15 amino acids. The CDR3: CASTPRPEGAYGYTF. The CDR3 DNA sequence: TGCGCCAGCACTCCTCGTCCCGAGGGGGCATATGGCTACACCTTC.

This clonotype was seen at least ten times. The rearrangement joins TRBV5-1 to TRBJ2-5; TRBD2 might be the D (6 bases). The CDR3 has 16 amino acids. Germline V gene sequence: CDR1 SGHRS, CDR2 YFSETQ. The V end was cut by 0 bases, the J end by 4 bases, with 16 bases between. The CDR3 protein is CASSLAIGSRRETQYF. The CDR3 bases are TGCGCCAGCAGCTTGGCGATCGGGAGTCGACGAGAGACCCAGTACTTC. Supplemented by reference TRBV5-1 and TRBJ2-5, the full variable domain reads KAGVTQTPRYLIKTRGQQVTLSCSPISGHRSVSWYQQTPGQGLQFLFEYFSETQRNKGNFPGRFSGRQFSNSRSEMNVSTLELGDSALYLCASSLAIGSRRETQYFGPGTRLLVL.

This clonotype was counted ten times or more. This sequence joins TRBV28 and TRBJ2-2; a possible D gene is TRBD1 (6 bases). V gave up 6 bases and J gave up 0 bases, with 20 bases separating them. The CDR3 is 18 residues long. Germline V gives CDR1 MDHEN, CDR2 SYDVKM. CDR3 loop: CASRRPGQILANTGELFF. The DNA for the CDR3 is TGTGCCAGCAGGCGTCCGGGACAAATACTCGCGAACACCGGGGAGCTGTTTTTT.

Worth noting for this clonotype: The junction and the germline gene differ at one end; a read error may be behind it. CDR3 coding DNA: TGTGCCAGCAGACCGGACACCTTCTCTGTAAACACCATATATTTT. Protein product: CASRPDTFSVNTIYF. This sequence joins TRBV2 and TRBJ1-3; D is perhaps TRBD1 (5 bases). CDR3 size: 15 residues. The germline CDR1 and CDR2 sequences are SNHLY and FYNNEI.

Ten or more counts support this clonotype. This chain joins TRBV20-1 and TRBJ2-5, with 9 bases aligning to TRBD1. The CDR3 spans 15 residues. The V segment lost 0 bases and the J segment 3 bases; nucleotides outside the gene matches: 5. Per the germline V gene, CDR1 is DFQATT and CDR2 is SNEGSKA (reference sequence). The CDR3, as DNA: TGCAGTGCTAGAGATCCCCGGACAGGGGAAGAGACCCAGTACTTC. Translating gives CSARDPRTGEETQYF.

This clonotype was recorded at least ten times. The gene calls are TRBV30 and TRBJ2-1, with no clear D. V lost 3 bases, J lost 6 bases, and 9 bases lay in between. Germline V gene data show CDR1 as GTSNPN and CDR2 as SVGIG (reference sequence). The CDR3 consists of 12 residues. The DNA for the CDR3 is TGTGCCTGGAGCGCCTATCCCAATGAGCAGTTCTTC. Protein sequence: CAWSAYPNEQFF. Looking up the rest from reference TRBV30 and TRBJ2-1 gives the full variable domain: SQTIHQWPATLVQPVGSPLSLECTVEGTSNPNLYWYRQAAGRGLQLLFYSVGIGQISSEVPQNLSASRPQDRQFILSSKKLLLSDSGFYLCAWSAYPNEQFFGPGTRLTVL.

V is TRBV7-9 and J is TRBJ2-3; 14 nucleotides line up with TRBD2. The germline V gene encodes CDR1 SEHNR and CDR2 FQNEAQ (reference sequence). V was pared by 7 bases and J by 4 bases, with 10 bases of the junction left unmatched. This CDR3 spans 17 amino acids. The CDR3 sequence: CASICGLAGGKPDTQYF. CDR3 nucleotides: TGTGCCAGCATCTGCGGACTAGCGGGAGGAAAACCAGATACGCAGTATTTT. The full variable domain, completed using reference TRBV7-9 and TRBJ2-3, is DTGVSQNPRHKITKRGQNVTFRCDPISEHNRLYWYRQTLGQGPEFLTYFQNEAQLEKSRLLSDRFSAERPKGSFSTLEIQRTEQGDSAMYLCASICGLAGGKPDTQYFGPGTRLTVL.

This clonotype is labeled as medium-sized. V is TRBV6-4 and J is TRBJ2-3, with 7 bases aligning to TRBD2. The V gene end was trimmed by 0 bases and the J gene end by 8 bases; junction bases not matched to a gene: 8. This CDR3 comprises 15 residues. Germline assignment: CDR1 MRHNA and CDR2 SNTAGT. The CDR3 nucleotides are TGTGCCAGCAGTGACTCGGCGGGAGATTCGGTTACGCAGTATTTT. This gives the protein CASSDSAGDSVTQYF.

Points on this clonotype: At one end, the junction sequence differs from germline, possibly due to a read error. The chain couples TRBV7-9 to TRBJ2-7; 9 bases fit TRBD2. The CDR3 sequence is 17 residues long. CDR1 and CDR2 from the germline V gene are SEHNR and FQNEAQ (reference sequence). The chain's CDR3 is CASSSGLAGGTHYDQYF. In DNA form, the CDR3 reads TGTGCCAGCAGCTCGGGACTAGCTGGAGGTACCCACTACGATCAGTACTTC.

This clonotype ranks as medium-sized. The J gene is TRBJ2-1, the V gene TRBV20-1; D perhaps matches TRBD1 (5 bases). The germline gives CDR1 DFQATT, CDR2 SNEGSKA (reference sequence). Trimming left V 5 bases short and J 5 bases short, with 13 bases between. The CDR3 covers 13 residues. CDR3 sequence reads: CSALAGLDNEQFF. CDR3 sequence (DNA): TGCAGTGCTTTGGCAGGGTTGGACAATGAGCAGTTCTTC.